A selection of T cell receptor beta chains follows, all from one sample in a study of early T cells in non-severe SARS-CoV-2 infection. MiXCR was run by TCRdb on the 5' RACE reads, yielding one entry per CDR3 protein. The sample yields some 54,000 distinct CDR3 sequences, roughly 9.7% seen once. Sequenced material: whole blood. The receptors come from an adult who was a healthcare worker with PCR-confirmed SARS-CoV-2 infection or an uninfected control (not recorded which). CDR3s include the opening cysteine and the closing phenylalanine or tryptophan. The D gene is left open where the match is weak. Expanded clones are given a class, and other clones once, few, many or no size at all.

j_gene: TRBJ1-1; d_gene: NA; abundance: many; v_gene: TRBV4-1; CDR3nt: TGCGCCAGCAGCCAAGTCAGCCAGCTTGAAGCTTTCTTT; CDR3aa: CASSQVSQLEAFF
j_gene: TRBJ2-7; d_gene: NA; abundance: many; v_gene: TRBV6-5; CDR3nt: TGTGCCAGCCGAAGCCAGGCCTACGAGCAGTACTTC; CDR3aa: CASRSQAYEQYF
j_gene: TRBJ2-7; d_gene: TRBD2; abundance: NA; v_gene: TRBV30; CDR3nt: TGTGCCTGGGGTGTATGGGGGACTAGCAGAACTGAGCAGTACTTC; CDR3aa: CAWGVWGTSRTEQYF
j_gene: TRBJ2-1; d_gene: NA; abundance: many; v_gene: TRBV29-1; CDR3nt: TGCAGCGTCCGGTGGGGGGAGGTTGACAATGAGCAGTTCTTC; CDR3aa: CSVRWGEVDNEQFF
j_gene: TRBJ1-5; d_gene: TRBD1; abundance: many; v_gene: TRBV20-1; CDR3nt: TGCAGTGCTAGCGGACAGGGGAAGCTCTCTCAGCCCCAGCATTTT; CDR3aa: CSASGQGKLSQPQHF
j_gene: TRBJ2-1; d_gene: NA; abundance: few; v_gene: TRBV11-2; CDR3nt: TGTGCCAGCAGCTTCTCACCCGAGGCCTACAATGAGCAGTTCTTC; CDR3aa: CASSFSPEAYNEQFF
j_gene: TRBJ2-2; d_gene: TRBD2; abundance: many; v_gene: TRBV12-3/TRBV12-4; CDR3nt: TGTGCCAGCAGTCCCCGTACTAGCGGGAGGGTCACCGGGGAGCTGTTTTTT; CDR3aa: CASSPRTSGRVTGELFF
j_gene: TRBJ1-1; d_gene: NA; abundance: many; v_gene: TRBV3-1; CDR3nt: TGTGCCAGCAGCCGGGATACCTTGAACACTGAAGCTTTCTTT; CDR3aa: CASSRDTLNTEAFF
j_gene: TRBJ2-1; d_gene: TRBD2; abundance: many; v_gene: TRBV3-1; CDR3nt: TGTGCCAGCAGTCTTGCTAGCGGGAGGGGTGAGCAGTTCTTC; CDR3aa: CASSLASGRGEQFF
j_gene: TRBJ2-1; d_gene: NA; abundance: NA; v_gene: TRBV2; CDR3nt: TGTGCCAGCAGTGCTCGACTAGTTTTATCCGAGCAGTTCTTC; CDR3aa: CASSARLVLSEQFF
j_gene: TRBJ2-5; d_gene: TRBD2; abundance: many; v_gene: TRBV13; CDR3nt: TGTGCCAGCAGCTTAGTACTGCCGGCTAGCGGGAAGGAGACCCAGTACTTC; CDR3aa: CASSLVLPASGKETQYF
j_gene: TRBJ2-1; d_gene: TRBD2; abundance: NA; v_gene: TRBV29-1; CDR3nt: TGCAGCGTTGAATCCTCAGTAGCGGGATGGTACAATGAGCAGTTCTTC; CDR3aa: CSVESSVAGWYNEQFF
j_gene: TRBJ2-1; d_gene: TRBD1; abundance: many; v_gene: TRBV25-1; CDR3nt: TGTGCCAGCAGTGACCCCGGGACAGGGTGGAACAATGAGCAGTTCTTC; CDR3aa: CASSDPGTGWNNEQFF
j_gene: TRBJ2-5; d_gene: TRBD1; abundance: NA; v_gene: TRBV29-1; CDR3nt: TGCAGCGTTGACAGGGGGATCCAAGAGACCCAGTACTTC; CDR3aa: CSVDRGIQETQYF
j_gene: TRBJ2-1; d_gene: NA; abundance: NA; v_gene: TRBV29-1; CDR3nt: TGCAGCGTGACTTCCAATGAGCAGTTCTTC; CDR3aa: CSVTSNEQFF
j_gene: TRBJ1-1; d_gene: NA; abundance: few; v_gene: TRBV30; CDR3nt: TGTGCCTGGGATAGAGGGACACAGAACACTGAAGCTTTCTTT; CDR3aa: CAWDRGTQNTEAFF
j_gene: TRBJ2-1; d_gene: TRBD2; abundance: many; v_gene: TRBV7-9; CDR3nt: TGTGCCAGCACCACATGGGGGGAGGGCCTCAATGAGCAGTTCTTC; CDR3aa: CASTTWGEGLNEQFF
j_gene: TRBJ1-1; d_gene: NA; abundance: many; v_gene: TRBV9; CDR3nt: TGTGCCAGCAGCGTAGGTCGGGGCGTGAATGAAGCTTTCTTT; CDR3aa: CASSVGRGVNEAFF
j_gene: TRBJ2-3; d_gene: NA; abundance: few; v_gene: TRBV15; CDR3nt: TGTGCCACCGCCCGCACAGATACGCAGTATTTT; CDR3aa: CATARTDTQYF
j_gene: TRBJ2-2; d_gene: NA; abundance: few; v_gene: TRBV7-3; CDR3nt: TGTGCCAGCAGCCTGGGACCGCTCACCGGGGAGCTGTTTTTT; CDR3aa: CASSLGPLTGELFF
j_gene: TRBJ2-5; d_gene: NA; abundance: once; v_gene: TRBV6-2/TRBV6-3; CDR3nt: TGTGCCAGCAGTTACGGAGGGGGGACACAAGAGACCCAGTACTTC; CDR3aa: CASSYGGGTQETQYF
j_gene: TRBJ1-1; d_gene: TRBD1; abundance: few; v_gene: TRBV5-1; CDR3nt: TGCGCCAGCAGCTTGGGAGGCAGGGGGTCGAGGAACACTGAAGCTTTCTTT; CDR3aa: CASSLGGRGSRNTEAFF
j_gene: TRBJ2-7; d_gene: NA; abundance: NA; v_gene: TRBV13; CDR3nt: TGTGCCAGCAGCTTAAAGGGTCGGGACACCCCCTACGAGCAGTACTTC; CDR3aa: CASSLKGRDTPYEQYF
j_gene: TRBJ1-4; d_gene: NA; abundance: many; v_gene: TRBV7-6; CDR3nt: TGTGCCAGCAGCCCAAGGGACGCCGGTGAAAAACTGTTTTTT; CDR3aa: CASSPRDAGEKLFF
j_gene: TRBJ2-2; d_gene: NA; abundance: NA; v_gene: TRBV6-5; CDR3nt: TGTGCCAGCAGTTACTCGGTTCCGGCCCCGCCCGGGGAGCTGTTTTTT; CDR3aa: CASSYSVPAPPGELFF
j_gene: TRBJ1-3; d_gene: NA; abundance: many; v_gene: TRBV15; CDR3nt: TGTGCCACCAGCAGAGCTCCGCAGGGTGCTGGAAACACCATATATTTT; CDR3aa: CATSRAPQGAGNTIYF
j_gene: TRBJ2-1; d_gene: TRBD1; abundance: NA; v_gene: TRBV29-1; CDR3nt: TGCAGCGTTGATACCTCACAGGGGTCCTACAATGAGCAGTTCTTC; CDR3aa: CSVDTSQGSYNEQFF
j_gene: TRBJ2-1; d_gene: NA; abundance: NA; v_gene: TRBV3-1; CDR3nt: TGTGCCAGCAGCCAAGAGGTAGGGGAGGTCTACAATGAGCAGTTCTTC; CDR3aa: CASSQEVGEVYNEQFF
j_gene: TRBJ2-7; d_gene: NA; abundance: many; v_gene: TRBV9; CDR3nt: TGTGCCAGCAGCGTAATCCCGGGCGAATACTACGAGCAGTACTTC; CDR3aa: CASSVIPGEYYEQYF
j_gene: TRBJ2-1; d_gene: TRBD2; abundance: many; v_gene: TRBV5-1; CDR3nt: TGCGCCAGCAGCTCAAGCCCCGGGACTACCGCGGATGAGCAGTTCTTC; CDR3aa: CASSSSPGTTADEQFF
j_gene: TRBJ2-3; d_gene: TRBD2; abundance: many; v_gene: TRBV5-1; CDR3nt: TGCGCCAGCAGCTTGGTAGCGGGAGAGGAGGAAGATACGCAGTATTTT; CDR3aa: CASSLVAGEEEDTQYF
j_gene: TRBJ1-1; d_gene: TRBD1; abundance: NA; v_gene: TRBV12-3/TRBV12-4; CDR3nt: TGTGCCAGCAGTTTGGGGATCAAGACAGGGGTGAACACTGAAGCTTTCTTT; CDR3aa: CASSLGIKTGVNTEAFF
j_gene: TRBJ1-3; d_gene: NA; abundance: NA; v_gene: TRBV4-2; CDR3nt: TGTGCCAGCAGCCAAGGGACATCTGGAAACACCATATATTTT; CDR3aa: CASSQGTSGNTIYF
j_gene: TRBJ1-2; d_gene: NA; abundance: many; v_gene: TRBV5-1; CDR3nt: TGCGCCAGCAGCTTGGGGCAAGCTAACTATGGCTACACCTTC; CDR3aa: CASSLGQANYGYTF
j_gene: TRBJ2-7; d_gene: TRBD2; abundance: NA; v_gene: TRBV11-2; CDR3nt: TGTGCCGGCAGCTTCTCTAGCGGGGGCGAGCAGTACTTC; CDR3aa: CAGSFSSGGEQYF
j_gene: TRBJ2-1; d_gene: NA; abundance: few; v_gene: TRBV5-1; CDR3nt: TGCGCCAGCGGACGACGGGAGCTCTACAATGAGCAGTTCTTC; CDR3aa: CASGRRELYNEQFF
j_gene: TRBJ2-5; d_gene: NA; abundance: NA; v_gene: TRBV20-1; CDR3nt: TGCAGTGCTAGAGCTCAATGGGAGACCCAGTACTTC; CDR3aa: CSARAQWETQYF
j_gene: TRBJ2-3; d_gene: TRBD2; abundance: NA; v_gene: TRBV24-1; CDR3nt: TGTGCCACCAGTGATTTTTCTAGCGGGACGTTCACAGATACGCAGTATTTT; CDR3aa: CATSDFSSGTFTDTQYF
j_gene: TRBJ2-1; d_gene: TRBD2; abundance: many; v_gene: TRBV7-8; CDR3nt: TGTGCCAGCAGTTCCGCCCCCACTAGCGGGATCTACAATGAGCAGTTCTTC; CDR3aa: CASSSAPTSGIYNEQFF
j_gene: TRBJ1-1; d_gene: NA; abundance: many; v_gene: TRBV6-2/TRBV6-3; CDR3nt: TGTGCCAGCAGTCCCGTAGGACAGATCATTGCGGGGGGCGAAGCTTTCTTT; CDR3aa: CASSPVGQIIAGGEAFF
j_gene: TRBJ2-5; d_gene: NA; abundance: few; v_gene: TRBV3-2; CDR3nt: TGTGCCCGCTTTTGTGAAGACCAAGAGACCCAGTACTTC; CDR3aa: CARFCEDQETQYF
j_gene: TRBJ2-2; d_gene: NA; abundance: many; v_gene: TRBV7-9; CDR3nt: TGTGCCAGCAGCCCCCGGACAGCCTCGAACACCGGGGAGCTGTTTTTT; CDR3aa: CASSPRTASNTGELFF
j_gene: TRBJ2-1; d_gene: TRBD2; abundance: many; v_gene: TRBV7-6; CDR3nt: TGTGCCAGCAGCCCCCAGGACCCCGGGAGGGGCAATGAGCAGTTCTTC; CDR3aa: CASSPQDPGRGNEQFF